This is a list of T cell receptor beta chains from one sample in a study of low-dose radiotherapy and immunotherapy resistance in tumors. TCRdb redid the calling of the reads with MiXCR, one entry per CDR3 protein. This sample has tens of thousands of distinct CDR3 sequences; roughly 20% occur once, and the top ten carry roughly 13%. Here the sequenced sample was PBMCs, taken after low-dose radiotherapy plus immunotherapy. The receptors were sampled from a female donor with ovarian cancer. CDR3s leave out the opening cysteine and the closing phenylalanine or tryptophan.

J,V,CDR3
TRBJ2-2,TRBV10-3,AISGTSGGPITGELF
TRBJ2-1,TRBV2,ANERGSPFDNEQF
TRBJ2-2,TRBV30,AWRLWRNTGELF
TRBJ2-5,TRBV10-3,AISGTLGETQY
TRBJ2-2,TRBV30,AWRQGSTGELF
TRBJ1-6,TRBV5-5,ASSLGPADNSPLH
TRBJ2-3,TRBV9,ASSVGPSGRFSTDTQY
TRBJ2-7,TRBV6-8,ASRRDEGVFYEQY
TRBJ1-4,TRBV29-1,SVEKGMGEKLF
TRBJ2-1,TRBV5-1,ASSPRTGRNEQF
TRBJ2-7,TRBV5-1,ASSLAGQASYEQY
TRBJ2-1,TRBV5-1,ASSYGLRGGEQF
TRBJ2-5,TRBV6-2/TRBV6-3,ASSRSSGQPQETQY
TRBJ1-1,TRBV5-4,ASSKRQGGNTEAF
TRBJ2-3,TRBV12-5,ASGLGEQRTQY
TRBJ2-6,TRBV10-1,ASSESGKMANVLT
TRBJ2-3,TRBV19,ASSSARTQY
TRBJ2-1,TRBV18,ASSPSAGGSSYNEQF
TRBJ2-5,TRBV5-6,ASTHRTRGPQETQY
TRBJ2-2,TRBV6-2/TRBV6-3,ASIKYQNTGELF
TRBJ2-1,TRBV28,ASSFFGGSSYNEQF
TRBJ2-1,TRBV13,ASTLDRARYNEQF
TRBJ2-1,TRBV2,ASSLAGGPYNEQF
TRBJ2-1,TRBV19,ASSMVAGGGNEQF
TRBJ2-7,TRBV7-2,ASSLGLSYEQY
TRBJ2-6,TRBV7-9,ASSLGVGSSGANVLT
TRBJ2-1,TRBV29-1,SVEKTSGTSNEQF
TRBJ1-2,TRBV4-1,ASSQDRRAVSKRMHYGYT
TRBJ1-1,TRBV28,ASSGNDRPDTEAF
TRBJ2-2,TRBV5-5,ASSLGLAGAGELF
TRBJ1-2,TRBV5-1,ASSLSANYGYT
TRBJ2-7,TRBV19,ASSIAGRDYEQY
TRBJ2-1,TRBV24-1,ATSYDRDQF
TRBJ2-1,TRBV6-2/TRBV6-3,ASSEAGAGPMGQF
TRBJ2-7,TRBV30,AWSVGTSGYEQY
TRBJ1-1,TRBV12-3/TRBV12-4,ASRIPGGLQGTEAF
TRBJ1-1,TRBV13,ASSAGTGLNTEAF
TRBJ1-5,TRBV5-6,ASSLGGHRYSNQPQH
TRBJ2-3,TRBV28,ASSLPDRRRDTQY
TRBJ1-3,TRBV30,AWSVSVSGNTIY
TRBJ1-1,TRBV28,ASSFSRRSNTEAF
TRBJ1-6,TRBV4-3,ASSQEGGDGNSPLH
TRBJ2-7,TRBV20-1,SASTGPSYEQY
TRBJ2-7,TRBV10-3,AISVQGTYEQY